The rows below give T cell receptor beta chains drawn from one sample of a study of early T cells in non-severe SARS-CoV-2 infection. One entry per CDR3 protein, called by TCRdb with MiXCR from the 5' RACE reads. The sample yields some 28,000 distinct CDR3 sequences, roughly a tenth seen once. The sample comprised whole blood. The receptors come from an adult who was a healthcare worker with PCR-confirmed SARS-CoV-2 infection or an uninfected control (not recorded which). CDR3s include the opening cysteine and the closing phenylalanine or tryptophan. The D gene is left open where the match is weak. Clone size is stated in some rows and not others, as once, few, many or a class when expanded.

TRBJ2-5 TRBV6-6 . TRBD1 14 TGTGCCAGCAGGCCCGGACAGGGGGCAGAGACCCAGTACTTC CASRPGQGAETQYF
TRBJ1-2 TRBV5-4 many . 14 TGTGCCAGCAGCACCTTAGGGGGGCTGGATGGCTACACCTTC CASSTLGGLDGYTF
TRBJ1-2 TRBV29-1 many . 11 TGCAGCGTTGAGGGGGCGCATGGCTACACCTTC CSVEGAHGYTF
TRBJ2-7 TRBV3-1 few TRBD1 15 TGTGCCAGCAGCCAAGGTCTTGGGACAGCTGGCGAGCAGTACTTC CASSQGLGTAGEQYF
TRBJ2-7 TRBV29-1 many . 14 TGCAGCGTTGGGGGGTCGACTAGTGCCTACGAGCAGTACTTC CSVGGSTSAYEQYF
TRBJ2-3 TRBV2 many TRBD2 14 TGTGCCAGCAGTGAAATCGCGGGGGACGATACGCAGTATTTT CASSEIAGDDTQYF
TRBJ2-4 TRBV11-1 many . 17 TGTGCCAGCAGCTTAGTGGCCAGTTCCATAGCCAAAAACATTCAGTACTTC CASSLVASSIAKNIQYF
TRBJ1-6 TRBV2 many . 16 TGTGCCAGCAGTGAGCGGCAGTCTGCGGCCAATTCACCCCTCCACTTT CASSERQSAANSPLHF
TRBJ2-7 TRBV6-1 many . 15 TGTGCCAGCAGTGTACAGGCAGGGGATAGCTACGAGCAGTACTTC CASSVQAGDSYEQYF
TRBJ2-7 TRBV7-9 many TRBD1 15 TGTGCCAGCAGCTTAATGGGGACAGGGAAGCTCGAGCAGTACTTC CASSLMGTGKLEQYF
TRBJ2-5 TRBV5-6 many . 13 TGTGCCAGCAGCTTGGAAGGGACGAAGACCCAGTACTTC CASSLEGTKTQYF
TRBJ2-3 TRBV7-2 many . 17 TGTGCCAGCAGTTATATCCCCACACAGCCCCCCACAGATACGCAGTATTTT CASSYIPTQPPTDTQYF
TRBJ2-6 TRBV5-1 many . 14 TGCGCCACCGAAACAGGGTCTGGGGCCAACGTCCTGACTTTC CATETGSGANVLTF
TRBJ2-3 TRBV7-9 many . 14 TGTGCCAGCAGCTTAGCGGGGAGCACAGATACGCAGTATTTT CASSLAGSTDTQYF
TRBJ1-2 TRBV12-3/TRBV12-4 few . 11 TGTGCCAGCAGTTTAAGGGATGGCTACACCTTC CASSLRDGYTF
TRBJ2-4 TRBV5-5 . . 14 TGTGCCAGCAGCTTGCATCAAGACAAAAACATTCAGTACTTC CASSLHQDKNIQYF
TRBJ1-1 TRBV6-2/TRBV6-3 many . 11 TGTGCCAGCAGTCAGTACACTGAAGCTTTCTTT CASSQYTEAFF
TRBJ1-1 TRBV20-1 once . 14 TGCAGTGCTAGCACGGGGAGGAAGGACACTGAAGCTTTCTTT CSASTGRKDTEAFF
TRBJ1-1 TRBV29-1 many . 13 TGCAGCGTTTTACAGGGACCGAACACTGAAGCTTTCTTT CSVLQGPNTEAFF
TRBJ2-5 TRBV27 many TRBD1 14 TGTGCCAGCAGTTCGGGACAGGCCAAAGAGACCCAGTACTTC CASSSGQAKETQYF
TRBJ2-7 TRBV10-3 many . 12 TGTGCCATCAGACAGGCGACCTACGAGCAGTACTTC CAIRQATYEQYF
TRBJ2-1 TRBV11-2 many . 13 TGTGCCACCCAAATTAACCGGGACAATGAGCAGTTCTTC CATQINRDNEQFF
TRBJ1-6 TRBV6-1 many . 21 TGTGCCAGCAGTGAAGATTCCCCGGGGGCGGACGAGGGGACCTATAATTCACCCCTCCACTTT CASSEDSPGADEGTYNSPLHF
TRBJ2-3 TRBV7-9 many TRBD1 16 TGTGCCAGCAGCTTAGCGATGGGCAGGGGGCCGTATACGCAGTATTTT CASSLAMGRGPYTQYF
TRBJ2-1 TRBV18 many . 13 TGTGCCAGCTCGGCCCCGGTCTACAATGAGCAGTTCTTC CASSAPVYNEQFF
TRBJ1-1 TRBV20-1 once . 13 TGCAGTGCTAGGGACCCGGTGATTTATGAAGCTTTCTTT CSARDPVIYEAFF
TRBJ2-7 TRBV7-6 . TRBD1 13 TGTGCCAGCAGCTGGGGGACAGTCTACGAGCAGTACTTC CASSWGTVYEQYF
TRBJ2-7 TRBV27 many . 14 TGTGCCAGCAGTTTACATGGACAGTTCTACGAGCAGTACTTC CASSLHGQFYEQYF
TRBJ2-3 TRBV5-6 once . 13 TGTGCCAGCAGCTTAACCAACTCAGATACGCAGTATTTT CASSLTNSDTQYF
TRBJ2-2 TRBV11-1 many . 12 TGTGCCAGCAGCAGGGGCACCGGGGAGCTGTTTTTT CASSRGTGELFF
TRBJ2-5 TRBV29-1 many . 11 TGCAGCGTTGAAGGTTGGGAGACCCAGTACTTC CSVEGWETQYF
TRBJ1-2 TRBV27 few . 13 TGTGCCAGCAGTCCCAGGGCTAGCTATGGCTACACCTTC CASSPRASYGYTF
TRBJ2-2 TRBV3-1 . TRBD2 16 TGTGCCAGCAGCCAAGGACTAGCGAGGGGCACCGGGGAGCTGTTTTTT CASSQGLARGTGELFF
TRBJ1-6 TRBV7-2 many . 18 TGTGCCAGCAGTCTTGAGCCGCCTGGGGGGGGCGCAAATTCACCCCTCCACTTT CASSLEPPGGGANSPLHF
TRBJ1-3 TRBV7-2 many TRBD1 16 TGTGCCAGCAGCCCGCGACGGACAGGGAACGGAAACACCATATATTTT CASSPRRTGNGNTIYF
TRBJ1-1 TRBV7-9 . . 15 TGTGCCAGCAGCTTTACAGGGACATCGAACACTGAAGCTTTCTTT CASSFTGTSNTEAFF
TRBJ1-5 TRBV19 few . 15 TGTGCCAGTACCCCAGAGGGCAGAGGGGATCAGCCCCAGCATTTT CASTPEGRGDQPQHF
TRBJ2-4 TRBV6-1 many . 13 TGTGCCAGCAGGCCGGGGGTCAAAAACATTCAGTACTTC CASRPGVKNIQYF
TRBJ2-1 TRBV29-1 . . 12 TGCAGCGCCCGACCCAGGAGGGATGAGCAGTTCTTC CSARPRRDEQFF
TRBJ1-5 TRBV3-1 . TRBD1 16 TGTGCCAGCAGCAACCGGACAGGGGCTAGCAATCAGCCCCTGCATTTT CASSNRTGASNQPLHF
TRBJ2-7 TRBV27 many . 13 TGTGCCAGCAGTTTCCGGAACTCCTACGAGCAGTACTTC CASSFRNSYEQYF
TRBJ2-3 TRBV29-1 many . 11 TGCAGCGGTCGACAGTCAGATACGCAGTATTTT CSGRQSDTQYF
TRBJ1-1 TRBV24-1 many . 14 TGTGCCACCAGTGATTCAGGCTTGAACACTGAAGCTTTCTTT CATSDSGLNTEAFF
TRBJ2-1 TRBV7-2 few . 10 TGTGCTTCGGGGGACGATGAGCAGTTCTTC CASGDDEQFF
TRBJ1-2 TRBV20-1 many . 13 TGCAGTGCTACGGCAACGGAGCCCTATGGCTACACCTTC CSATATEPYGYTF
TRBJ2-1 TRBV7-6 many . 17 TGTGCCAGCAGCTTAGCGCCGGGAGCAGGCCGGTACAATGAGCAGTTCTTC CASSLAPGAGRYNEQFF
TRBJ2-7 TRBV12-3/TRBV12-4 hyperexpanded TRBD1 14 TGTGCCAGCAGTCGACAGGGTGAATGGAACGAGCAGTACTTC CASSRQGEWNEQYF
TRBJ2-6 TRBV12-3/TRBV12-4 medium-sized . 18 TGTGCCAGCACCCCGTCACAGGCAACGCTCTCTGGGGCCAACGTCCTGACTTTC CASTPSQATLSGANVLTF
TRBJ1-3 TRBV25-1 few . 15 TGTGCCAGCAGTGGCCCCAGGCTCTCTGAAAACACCATATATTTT CASSGPRLSENTIYF
TRBJ2-1 TRBV6-2/TRBV6-3 many TRBD1 15 TGTGCCAGCAGTTCCACAGGGGATCGCGACAATGAGCAGTTCTTC CASSSTGDRDNEQFF